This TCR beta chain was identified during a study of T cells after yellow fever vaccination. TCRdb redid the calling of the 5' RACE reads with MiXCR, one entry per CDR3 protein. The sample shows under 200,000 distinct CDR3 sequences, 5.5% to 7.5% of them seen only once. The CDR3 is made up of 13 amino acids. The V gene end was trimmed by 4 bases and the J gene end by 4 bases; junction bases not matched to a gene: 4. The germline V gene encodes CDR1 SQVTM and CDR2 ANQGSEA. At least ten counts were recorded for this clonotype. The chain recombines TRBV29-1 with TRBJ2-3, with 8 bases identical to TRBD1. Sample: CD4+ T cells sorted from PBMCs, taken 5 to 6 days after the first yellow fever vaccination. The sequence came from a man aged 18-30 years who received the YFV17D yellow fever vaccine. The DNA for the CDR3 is TGCAGCGTTGCAGGACAGGGAGCAGATACGCAGTATTTT. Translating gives CSVAGQGADTQYF.